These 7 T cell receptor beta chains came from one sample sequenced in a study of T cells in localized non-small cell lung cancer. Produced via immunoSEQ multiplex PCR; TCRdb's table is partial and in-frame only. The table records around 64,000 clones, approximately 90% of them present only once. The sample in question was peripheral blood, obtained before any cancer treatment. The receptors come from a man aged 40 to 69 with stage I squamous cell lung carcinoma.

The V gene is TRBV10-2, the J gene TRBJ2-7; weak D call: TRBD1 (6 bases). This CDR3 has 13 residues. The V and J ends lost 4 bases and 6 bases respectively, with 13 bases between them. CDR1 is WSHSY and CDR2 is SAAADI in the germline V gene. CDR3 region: CASSVQGIGEQYF. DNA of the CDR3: TGCGCCAGCAGTGTGCAGGGGATCGGCGAGCAGTACTTC.

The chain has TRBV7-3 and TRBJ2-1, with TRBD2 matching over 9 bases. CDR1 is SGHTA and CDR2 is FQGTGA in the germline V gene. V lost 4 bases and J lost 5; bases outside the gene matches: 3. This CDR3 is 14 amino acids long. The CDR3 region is CASSSSGDHNEQFF. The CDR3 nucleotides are TGTGCCAGCAGCTCTAGCGGGGACCACAATGAGCAGTTCTTC.

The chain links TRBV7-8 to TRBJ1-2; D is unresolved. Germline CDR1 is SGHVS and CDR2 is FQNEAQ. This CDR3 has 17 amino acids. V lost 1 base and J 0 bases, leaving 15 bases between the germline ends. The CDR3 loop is CASSLGNPRGSNYGYTF. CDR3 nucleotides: TGTGCCAGCAGCTTAGGGAACCCCCGAGGGTCTAACTATGGCTACACCTTC.

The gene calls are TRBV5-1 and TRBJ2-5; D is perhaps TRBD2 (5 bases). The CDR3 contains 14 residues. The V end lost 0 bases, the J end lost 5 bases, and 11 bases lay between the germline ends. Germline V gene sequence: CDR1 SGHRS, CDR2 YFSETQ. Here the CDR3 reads CASSLGLLGETQYF. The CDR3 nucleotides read TGCGCCAGCAGCTTGGGACTACTTGGGGAGACCCAGTACTTC.

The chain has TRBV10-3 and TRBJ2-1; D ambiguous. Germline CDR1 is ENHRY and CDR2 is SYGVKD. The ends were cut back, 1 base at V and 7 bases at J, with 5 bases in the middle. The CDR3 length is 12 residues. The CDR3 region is CAISELDNEQFF. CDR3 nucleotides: TGTGCCATCAGTGAGTTGGATAATGAGCAGTTCTTC.

CDR3 amino acids: CASSRYTDTQYF. CDR3 DNA: TGTGCCAGCAGCCGCTACACAGATACGCAGTATTTT. The chain employs TRBV7-2 and TRBJ2-3, with D hard to call. V shed 5 bases and J shed 2 bases, with 5 bases lying between them. The V gene's germline CDR1 is SGHTA and CDR2 FQGNSA. The CDR3 is 12 amino acids.

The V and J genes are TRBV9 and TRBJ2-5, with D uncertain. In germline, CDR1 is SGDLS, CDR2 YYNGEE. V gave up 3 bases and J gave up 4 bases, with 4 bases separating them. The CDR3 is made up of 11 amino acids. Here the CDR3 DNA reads TGTGCCAGCAGCGAAGGAGAGACCCAGTACTTC. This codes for CASSEGETQYF.